What follows are 32 T cell receptor beta chains derived from one specimen sequenced in a study of T-cell memory formation after mild COVID-19 (dated by TCRdb to 2020 to 2022). Libraries were made using 5' RACE. This sample was sequenced with an Illumina NovaSeq 6000. The public sequencing data were trimmed at Q25 with fastp and processed into clonotypes with MiXCR by TCRdb, which kept only in-frame beta chains. Every CDR3 protein is listed once, alongside the most common genes and DNA of its rows. The sample profile shows some 49,000 distinct CDR3 sequences; 25% to 35% of them were found once. About 39% of the sample is in the top ten clones. Sequencing was done on a sample of PBMCs or a T cell subset sorted from them (not recorded which). Receptor source: a man between 18 and 35 years old who had mild COVID-19 (a few samples of this study predate the infection). The sample titles of this study are shuffled in the database, so cell type and time point are left out; the donor was told from shared clones.

V is TRBV23-1 and J is TRBJ2-7; the D gene is possibly TRBD2 (5 bases). TRBV23-1 is known as an ORF, though its function is uncertain. CDR3 length equals 13 residues. Trimming took 4 bases from V and 7 from J, leaving 14 bases between them. The CDR3 here is CASSPKGPGEQYV. CDR3 coding DNA: TGCGCCAGCAGTCCGAAAGGGCCGGGGGAGCAGTACGTC.

The V and J genes are TRBV29-1 and TRBJ1-1, with D unresolved. Trimming removed 6 bases at V and 4 bases at J, with 12 bases between. CDR3 length equals 12 residues. The germline V gene encodes CDR1 SQVTM and CDR2 ANQGSEA. CDR3 nucleotide sequence: TGCAGCGTCGGAAGGTGGGGCACTGAAGCTTTCTTT. Translating gives CSVGRWGTEAFF.

The rearrangement uses TRBV27 and TRBJ2-5; D remains ambiguous. In germline, CDR1 is MNHEY, CDR2 SMNVEV (reference sequence). The CDR3 covers 14 residues. Between the trimmed V and J ends, which lost 2 bases and 5 bases, there was a span of 12 bases. The CDR3 region is CASSLGGRTETQYF. DNA of the CDR3: TGTGCCAGCAGTTTAGGTGGCCGAACGGAGACCCAGTACTTC.

CDR3 in DNA: TGTGCCAGCAGCTTTCGGGGGGATACGCAGTATTTT. Translating it yields CASSFRGDTQYF. V usage is TRBV11-2 and J usage is TRBJ2-3, with D possibly matching TRBD2 (6 bases). The CDR3 extends over 12 amino acids. V was trimmed by 3 bases and J by 6 bases, leaving 7 bases between them. Germline V gene sequence: CDR1 SGHAT, CDR2 FQNNGV.

This clonotype has just a few counts. The chain recombines TRBV29-1 with TRBJ2-3; 7 nucleotides match TRBD1. Germline V gene sequence: CDR1 SQVTM, CDR2 ANQGSEA. This CDR3 is built from 16 residues. Unmatched junction bases numbered 9, after V lost 1 base and J lost 2 bases. The CDR3 protein is CSVEVWGKGATDTQYF. Written as DNA, the CDR3 is TGCAGCGTTGAAGTCTGGGGGAAGGGGGCCACAGATACGCAGTATTTT.

This clonotype is classed as large. The rearrangement uses TRBV5-1 and TRBJ2-2; D is undetermined. CDR3 length: 14 amino acids. The V gene lost 4 bases and the J gene lost 1 base, with 8 bases spanning the gap. Germline loops: CDR1 SGHRS, CDR2 YFSETQ. The CDR3, as DNA: TGCGCCAGCAGCCCAGGAATGAACACCGGGGAGCTGTTTTTT. Translating it yields CASSPGMNTGELFF.

This rearrangement joins TRBV2 to TRBJ2-3; D ambiguous. V was shortened by 6 bases and J by 3 bases, with 16 bases between the two germline ends. The germline gives CDR1 SNHLY, CDR2 FYNNEI. This CDR3 region has 15 residues. DNA of the CDR3: TGTGCCAGCAGGGAGATGAAAACGGCTACAGATACGCAGTATTTT. Translation gives CASREMKTATDTQYF.

As DNA, the CDR3 is TGTGCCACCAGCACCCAGCGGGGGGGTACATATGAGCAGTTCTTC. Encoded protein: CATSTQRGGTYEQFF. The chain recombines TRBV15 with TRBJ2-1, with TRBD2 matching over 10 bases. V lost 4 bases to trimming and J lost 8 bases; unmatched junction nucleotides: 8. Germline CDR1 is LNHNV and CDR2 is YYDKDF (reference sequence). The CDR3 has 15 amino acids.

The chain combines TRBV4-1 with TRBJ2-7; 10 bases align to TRBD2. This CDR3 spans 16 amino acids. Germline loops: CDR1 MGHRA, CDR2 YSYEKL. V lost 3 bases to trimming and J lost 3 bases; unmatched junction nucleotides: 8. CDR3 in DNA: TGCGCCAGCAGCCAGCGGATAGCGGGGGGCGGCTACGAGCAGTACTTC. This encodes CASSQRIAGGGYEQYF.

This chain links TRBV11-2 with TRBJ2-3; perhaps D is TRBD1 or TRBD2 (5 bases each). This CDR3 is built from 15 residues. Between the trimmed V and J ends, which lost 4 bases and 5 bases, there was a span of 16 bases. Germline V gene lookup returns CDR1 SGHAT and CDR2 FQNNGV. For the CDR3, the DNA is TGTGCCAGCAGCTCACCGGGGACCAAGGGAGATACGCAGTATTTT. It is translated as CASSSPGTKGDTQYF.

The V gene is TRBV15, the J gene TRBJ1-1, with D maybe TRBD1 (6 bases). The CDR3 spans 13 residues. Germline CDR1 and CDR2: LNHNV and YYDKDF (reference sequence). The V end was cut by 0 bases, the J end by 8 bases, with 10 bases between. CDR3 amino acids: CATSRDAQGEAFF. CDR3 in DNA: TGTGCCACCAGCAGAGATGCCCAGGGGGAAGCTTTCTTT.

The V gene is TRBV25-1, the J gene TRBJ2-1, with 7 bases that match TRBD2. The CDR3 sequence is 13 residues long. After removal of 6 bases from V and 7 bases from J, the junction contained 6 bases not matched to a gene. CDR1 MGHDK and CDR2 SYGVNS come from the germline V gene. The CDR3 DNA reads TGTGCCAGCAGGGGGAGGGGCTTGAATGAGCAGTTCTTC. It encodes CASRGRGLNEQFF.

The chain combines TRBV5-1 with TRBJ2-7; no reliable D call. The germline gives CDR1 SGHRS, CDR2 YFSETQ. Trimming took off 5 bases at V and 3 bases at J, with 15 bases between the two ends. The CDR3 sequence is 14 residues long. CDR3: CASRAPTAFYEQYF. Here the CDR3 DNA reads TGCGCCAGCAGGGCCCCAACAGCCTTCTACGAGCAGTACTTC.

This clonotype has only a few counts. The J gene is TRBJ2-7, the V gene TRBV6-5; TRBD1 matches at 9 bases. The CDR3 spans 13 residues. Germline V lookup: CDR1 MNHEY, CDR2 SVGAGI. The ends lost 2 bases at V and 5 bases at J; junction bases unmatched: 1. The CDR3 region is CASSYRDRDEQYF. Here the CDR3 DNA reads TGTGCCAGCAGTTACCGGGACAGGGACGAGCAGTACTTC.

This chain uses TRBV7-9 with TRBJ1-4; 7 bases are a match to TRBD1. The CDR3 contains 15 residues. Losses at the gene ends were 5 bases for V and 3 bases for J; bases not matched to a gene: 6. Looked up from germline, CDR1 is SEHNR and CDR2 is FQNEAQ (reference sequence). As DNA, the CDR3 is TGTGCCAGCAGCACCCAGGGACAGTCTAATGAAAAACTGTTTTTT. Protein sequence: CASSTQGQSNEKLFF.

This clonotype was counted a few times. The J gene is TRBJ2-1, the V gene TRBV12-3 or TRBV12-4; 9 nucleotides agree with TRBD2. V lost 4 bases to trimming and J lost 7 bases; unmatched junction nucleotides: 8. The CDR3 contains 15 residues. Written as DNA, the CDR3 is TGTGCCAGCAGTTCCGGACTAGCGACGGATAATGAGCAGTTCTTC. This encodes CASSSGLATDNEQFF.

The sample holds a few counts of this clonotype. V is TRBV5-6 and J is TRBJ2-7, with TRBD2 identical over 12 bases. This CDR3 is 13 amino acids long. Looked up from germline, CDR1 is SGHDT and CDR2 is YYEEEE. With V trimmed by 3 bases and J by 7 bases, 2 bases remained unmatched. In DNA form, the CDR3 reads TGTGCCAGCAGCTGGGGACTAGCGGGTGAGCAGTACGTC. Translation gives CASSWGLAGEQYV.

V is TRBV30 and J is TRBJ2-1, with D possibly matching TRBD2 (6 bases). Germline assignment: CDR1 GTSNPN and CDR2 SVGIG (reference sequence). This CDR3 has 15 residues. V was trimmed by 3 bases and J by 2 bases, leaving 14 bases between them. The CDR3 DNA reads TGTGCCTGGAGCGGGAGTCGGGCCCCCTACAATGAGCAGTTCTTC. This translates into CAWSGSRAPYNEQFF.

This clonotype has more than one count but fewer than ten. The V call is TRBV7-9, the J call TRBJ2-7, with D tentatively TRBD2 (6 bases). With 6 bases removed from V and 6 bases from J, the gap between germline ends came to 9 bases. The germline V gene has CDR1 SEHNR and CDR2 FQNEAQ (reference sequence). There are 11 residues in the CDR3. CDR3 loop: CASSRGVEQYF. Here the CDR3 DNA reads TGTGCCAGCAGTCGCGGGGTCGAGCAGTACTTC.

The chain joins TRBV3-1 to TRBJ2-3, with 8 bases fitting TRBD2. From germline, CDR1 is LGHDT and CDR2 YNNKEL (reference sequence). The CDR3 covers 16 residues. V was clipped by 1 base and J by 2 bases; unmatched bases: 5. The CDR3 DNA reads as TGTGCCAGCAGCCAAGTGAGCGGGGGCCCCACAGATACGCAGTATTTT. Protein sequence: CASSQVSGGPTDTQYF.

This clonotype came up a few times. The V and J genes are TRBV5-1 and TRBJ1-2, with no clear D. The germline V gene encodes CDR1 SGHRS and CDR2 YFSETQ. The V and J ends lost 0 bases and 3 bases respectively, with 6 bases between them. This CDR3 is built from 13 residues. The CDR3 DNA follows: TGCGCCAGCAGCTTGGGCTCCGACTATGGCTACACCTTC. It specifies CASSLGSDYGYTF.

The chain employs TRBV5-1 and TRBJ2-1; D may match TRBD1 or TRBD2 (5 bases each). The CDR3 is made up of 14 amino acids. Germline values: CDR1 SGHRS, CDR2 YFSETQ. Deletions cut 4 bases from V and 4 bases from J, with 12 bases between. This CDR3 reads CASSPGARYNEQFF. The DNA for the CDR3 is TGCGCCAGCAGCCCCGGGGCTAGGTACAATGAGCAGTTCTTC.

The CDR3 DNA sequence: TGTGCCATCAGTGAAATGGGGTATAGCAATCAGCCCCAGCATTTT. Translating gives CAISEMGYSNQPQHF. This chain joins TRBV10-3 and TRBJ1-5; D uncertain. Trimming shortened V by 3 bases and J by 0 bases, and 9 bases separated the two germline ends. The CDR3 has 15 residues. CDR1 and CDR2 (germline): ENHRY, SYGVKD.

The chain uses TRBV7-3 and TRBJ2-1; 8 nucleotides line up with TRBD1. CDR1 and CDR2 (germline): SGHTA, FQGTGA. The CDR3 is made up of 14 amino acids. V was pared by 2 bases and J by 7 bases, with 4 bases of the junction left unmatched. CDR3 sequence (DNA): TGTGCCAGCAGCTTACAGGGGGCGGGAAATGAGCAGTTCTTC. It specifies CASSLQGAGNEQFF.

The chain has TRBV5-5 and TRBJ2-2, with D maybe TRBD1 (8 bases). V dropped 6 bases and J dropped 7 bases, with 22 bases sitting between them. From germline, CDR1 is SGHKS and CDR2 YYEKEE (reference sequence). This CDR3 contains 16 residues. The CDR3 region has the DNA TGTGCCAGCATCCCCCAAACGACAGGGGAGGGCGGGGAGCTGTTTTTT. Its translation is CASIPQTTGEGGELFF.

The chain is built from TRBV7-9 and TRBJ2-1; no clear D. CDR1 SEHNR and CDR2 FQNEAQ come from the germline V gene (reference sequence). This CDR3 comprises 13 residues. V dropped 5 bases and J dropped 8 bases, with 13 bases sitting between them. The CDR3 loop is CASSPLLGDEQFF. DNA of the CDR3: TGTGCCAGCAGCCCTCTTCTGGGCGATGAGCAGTTCTTC.

The chain is built from TRBV6-5 and TRBJ2-7, with D unresolved. CDR1 is MNHEY and CDR2 is SVGAGI in the germline V gene. Trimming shortened V by 2 bases and J by 2 bases, and 16 bases separated the two germline ends. CDR3 length equals 16 residues. The CDR3 coding sequence is TGTGCCAGCAGTTACCTACACGAATCGCCACCCTACGAGCAGTACTTC. As protein: CASSYLHESPPYEQYF.

This clonotype was recorded a few times. The chain carries TRBV4-1 and TRBJ2-7; D might be TRBD1 (6 bases). With 4 bases removed from V and 5 bases from J, the gap between germline ends came to 18 bases. This CDR3 spans 15 amino acids. Germline CDR1 MGHRA, CDR2 YSYEKL. The CDR3 spells CASSPRTVLGDEQYF. The CDR3, as DNA: TGCGCCAGCAGCCCGCGGACAGTCCTGGGGGACGAGCAGTACTTC.

This clonotype appeared a few times. V is TRBV5-1 and J is TRBJ2-7, with D tentatively TRBD1 or TRBD2 (6 bases each). The germline V gene has CDR1 SGHRS and CDR2 YFSETQ. This CDR3 is built from 14 residues. Trimming took 1 base from V and 0 from J, leaving 8 bases between them. This chain's CDR3 is CASSLKGGSYEQYF. DNA for the CDR3: TGCGCCAGCAGCTTGAAGGGGGGCTCCTACGAGCAGTACTTC.

The J gene is TRBJ2-3, the V gene TRBV12-3 or TRBV12-4; weak D call: TRBD2 (5 bases). The CDR3 is 13 amino acids. Trimming took off 5 bases at V and 0 bases at J, with 6 bases between the two ends. The CDR3 protein is CASSGGSTDTQYF. The CDR3 nucleotides are TGTGCCAGCAGTGGCGGGAGCACAGATACGCAGTATTTT.

This clonotype was detected a few times. This chain links TRBV4-2 with TRBJ2-3; no clear D. The CDR3 sequence is 15 residues long. With 1 base removed from V and 0 bases from J, the gap between germline ends came to 8 bases. Germline CDR1 reads LGHNA; CDR2 reads YNFKEQ. CDR3 sequence reads: CASSQGSSSTDTQYF. DNA for the CDR3: TGTGCCAGCAGCCAAGGGTCTTCTAGCACAGATACGCAGTATTTT.

This rearrangement joins TRBV28 to TRBJ2-1; no clear D. With 3 bases removed from V and 7 bases from J, the gap between germline ends came to 10 bases. CDR1 and CDR2 (germline): MDHEN, SYDVKM. The CDR3 totals 13 residues. CDR3 sequence: CASSLTVTNEQFF. The CDR3 DNA follows: TGTGCCAGCAGTTTGACGGTTACGAATGAGCAGTTCTTC.